Following are 28 T cell receptor beta chains from one sample sequenced in a study of PD-1 blockade in classical Hodgkin lymphoma. Each patient's relapse followed autologous stem cell transplantation, and brentuximab vedotin exposure varied. Profiled with immunoSEQ multiplex PCR; TCRdb holds only in-frame clones, not every one. The sample records some 60,000 clones, about 92% being singletons. The input for sequencing was peripheral blood mononuclear cells (PBMCs), taken at baseline. The receptor source for this set is a human donor with classical Hodgkin lymphoma.

The CDR3 loop reads CASSPTTGISGANVLTF. The CDR3 DNA reads as TGTGCCAGCAGTCCGACCACAGGGATCTCTGGGGCCAACGTCCTGACTTTC. The J gene is TRBJ2-6, the V gene TRBV27, with D tentatively TRBD1 (6 bases). CDR1 is MNHEY and CDR2 is SMNVEV in the germline V gene (reference sequence). Trimming pared 5 bases from V and 0 bases from J, leaving 14 bases between. The CDR3 is 17 residues long.

V is TRBV19 and J is TRBJ2-7; D may be TRBD1 (5 bases). The length of the CDR3 is 15 residues. The ends were cut back, 3 bases at V and 3 bases at J, with 15 bases in the middle. Per the germline V gene, CDR1 is LNHDA and CDR2 is SQIVND (reference sequence). The DNA for the CDR3 is TGTGCCAGTAGTATTTCCGGACAAGGAGACTACGAGCAGTACTTC. Protein product: CASSISGQGDYEQYF.

Only one count was recorded for this clone. The genes are TRBV5-5 and TRBJ1-2, with a weak D call TRBD1 (6 bases). V dropped 4 bases and J dropped 4 bases, with 29 bases sitting between them. Germline loops: CDR1 SGHKS, CDR2 YYEKEE (reference sequence). The CDR3 length is 19 residues. The DNA for the CDR3 is TGTGCCAGCAGCCACACACAAACCCGGACAGAGCGGTTCACCTATGGCTACACCTTC. Translating gives CASSHTQTRTERFTYGYTF.

The sample holds a few counts of this clone. The chain is built from TRBV18 and TRBJ2-7, with 8 bases fitting TRBD2. This CDR3 is 14 amino acids long. From germline, CDR1 is KGHSH and CDR2 LQKENI. Germline trimming cut 3 bases from V and 5 bases from J; bases unmatched to any gene: 6. CDR3 region: CASSPPGGGHEQYF. CDR3 nucleotides: TGTGCCAGCTCACCTCCCGGGGGGGGACACGAGCAGTACTTC.

The J gene is TRBJ2-3, the V gene TRBV7-2; TRBD2 is a possible D gene (6 bases). This CDR3 is built from 17 residues. Trimming pared 2 bases from V and 4 bases from J, leaving 19 bases between. Germline CDR1 and CDR2: SGHTA and FQGNSA. CDR3 nucleotide sequence: TGTGCCAGCAGCTTAATTGCCCGGGGGAGGATGGCAGATACGCAGTATTTT. It specifies CASSLIARGRMADTQYF.

The rearrangement uses TRBV28 and TRBJ1-4; TRBD1 matches 8 bases. V dropped 7 bases and J dropped 7; count of bases not matched to a gene: 2. This CDR3 has 12 residues. Germline CDR1 reads MDHEN; CDR2 reads SYDVKM. CDR3 bases: TGTGCCAGCAAAACAGGGGGTGAAAAACTGTTTTTT. Amino acids: CASKTGGEKLFF.

The V and J genes are TRBV6-1 and TRBJ2-3; D may match TRBD1 or TRBD2 (5 bases each). The V gene lost 4 bases and the J gene lost 6 bases, with 17 bases spanning the gap. This CDR3 is 15 amino acids long. Germline V gives CDR1 MNHNS, CDR2 SASEGT. CDR3 residues: CASSAWTDSRDTQYF. The CDR3 bases are TGTGCCAGCAGTGCCTGGACTGACAGTAGGGATACGCAGTATTTT.

Worth noting for this clone: The junction departs from the called germline gene at one end, perhaps through a read error. This specimen includes other DNA sequences encoding the same CDR3. The chain joins TRBV11-2 to TRBJ2-7, with 8 positions matching TRBD1. Looked up from germline, CDR1 is SGHAT and CDR2 is FQNNGV. This CDR3 has 15 residues. The CDR3 is CASSLVYQGAGEQYF. The DNA for the CDR3 is TGTGCTAGCAGCTTAGTTTACCAGGGGGCTGGCGAGCAGTACTTC.

The chain recombines TRBV29-1 with TRBJ1-2, with a weak D call TRBD1 (6 bases). CDR1 and CDR2 (germline): SQVTM, ANQGSEA. The CDR3 has 13 amino acids. V lost 6 bases and J 1 base, leaving 12 bases between the germline ends. CDR3 sequence reads: CSVGRQDNYGYTF. The CDR3 nucleotides read TGCAGCGTGGGGCGACAGGATAACTATGGCTACACCTTC.

The chain couples TRBV4-1 to TRBJ2-7; D is tentatively TRBD1 or TRBD2 (5 bases each). Trimming removed 3 bases at V and 4 bases at J, with 19 bases between. The CDR3 length is 16 residues. The V gene's germline CDR1 is MGHRA and CDR2 YSYEKL. As DNA, the CDR3 is TGCGCCAGCAGCCAGGAGGCGTACATGACAGCGTACGAGCAGTACTTC. It is translated as CASSQEAYMTAYEQYF.

The chain couples TRBV7-2 to TRBJ2-7; D may be TRBD2 (6 bases). The V gene lost 1 base and the J gene lost 1 base, with 8 bases spanning the gap. This CDR3 region has 14 residues. Germline loops: CDR1 SGHTA, CDR2 FQGNSA. For the CDR3, the DNA is TGTGCCAGCAGCTTAGTGCGGGAATCCTACGAGCAGTACTTC. This sequence encodes CASSLVRESYEQYF.

This chain uses TRBV7-6 with TRBJ1-2; 8 bases fit TRBD1. The germline CDR1 and CDR2 sequences are SGHVS and FNYEAQ. The CDR3 is 14 amino acids. V shed 5 bases and J 5 bases; nucleotides not matched to a gene: 7. The CDR3 sequence: CASSPLDRVYGYTF. CDR3 coding DNA: TGTGCCAGCAGCCCGCTGGACAGGGTTTATGGCTACACCTTC.

The chain carries TRBV5-6 and TRBJ2-7, with 10 bases lining up with TRBD2. There are 19 residues in the CDR3. Trimming at V came to 0 bases and at J to 0 bases, leaving 12 bases not matched to a gene. CDR1 is SGHDT, CDR2 YYEEEE, per germline. The CDR3 region is CASSLDRGGLAFSSYEQYF. Written as DNA, the CDR3 is TGTGCCAGCAGCTTGGATAGGGGGGGACTAGCGTTTTCCTCCTACGAGCAGTACTTC.

V and J are TRBV11-2 and TRBJ2-7; 16 nucleotides align to TRBD2. CDR1 is SGHAT and CDR2 is FQNNGV in the germline V gene. The CDR3 totals 19 residues. The junction had 8 bases not matched to a gene; V was cut back by 0 bases and J by 3 bases. CDR3 nucleotides: TGTGCCAGCAGCTTAGAGCCCGGGACTAGCGGGAGGGCCCACTACGAGCAGTACTTC. Protein sequence: CASSLEPGTSGRAHYEQYF.

The V call is TRBV6-1, the J call TRBJ2-1, with D possibly matching TRBD2 (5 bases). The CDR3 loop spans 11 amino acids. Germline values: CDR1 MNHNS, CDR2 SASEGT. V was pared by 3 bases and J by 12 bases, with 9 bases between. DNA for the CDR3: TGTGCCAGCAGTGAGTGGGAGAGGCAGTTCTTC. It specifies CASSEWERQFF.

This clone showed up just once. V and J are TRBV5-8 and TRBJ2-7; TRBD2 might be the D (6 bases). The CDR3 runs 14 residues. From germline, CDR1 is SGHTS and CDR2 YDEGEE. Trimming left V 4 bases short and J 1 base short, with 12 bases between. The chain's CDR3 is CASSRAGTSYEQYF. DNA of the CDR3: TGTGCCAGCAGCAGGGCGGGGACTTCCTACGAGCAGTACTTC. Full variable domain (outside the CDR3, taken from reference TRBV5-8 and TRBJ2-7): EAGVTQSPTHLIKTRGQQATLRCSPISGHTSVYWYQQALGLGLQFLLWYDEGEERNRGNFPPRFSGRQFPNYSSELNVNALELEDSALYLCASSRAGTSYEQYFGPGTRLTVT.

The chain employs TRBV6-1 and TRBJ2-3, with a weak D call TRBD1 (5 bases). Germline V CDR1 and CDR2: MNHNS, SASEGT. V was cut by 6 bases and J by 2 bases, with 9 bases left in between. The CDR3 has 13 amino acids. The DNA for the CDR3 is TGTGCCAGCAGCCCCAGGGTCACAGATACGCAGTATTTT. This codes for CASSPRVTDTQYF.

The V gene is TRBV7-8, the J gene TRBJ2-7, with 9 bases identical to TRBD1. Losses at the gene ends were 5 bases for V and 7 bases for J; bases not matched to a gene: 15. The germline CDR1 and CDR2 sequences are SGHVS and FQNEAQ. CDR3 length equals 16 residues. Written as DNA, the CDR3 is TGTGCCAGCAGCATGGGTCCGGGACAGGGACGGGTGGAGCAGTACTTC. This translates into CASSMGPGQGRVEQYF.

The chain uses TRBV19 and TRBJ2-7; weak D call: TRBD2 (5 bases). V shed 3 bases and J shed 4 bases, with 10 bases lying between them. The CDR3 contains 13 residues. Germline V CDR1 and CDR2: LNHDA, SQIVND (reference sequence). The CDR3 region is CASSIGGQYEQYF. The CDR3 DNA sequence: TGTGCCAGTAGTATTGGAGGTCAGTACGAGCAGTACTTC. Filled out from reference TRBV19 and TRBJ2-7, the complete variable domain reads DGGITQSPKYLFRKEGQNVTLSCEQNLNHDAMYWYRQDPGQGLRLIYYSQIVNDFQKGDIAEGYSVSREKKESFPLTVTSAQKNPTAFYLCASSIGGQYEQYFGPGTRLTVT.

The rearrangement links TRBV6-5 to TRBJ1-1; TRBD1 might be the D (6 bases). V was cut by 2 bases and J by 6 bases, with 13 bases left in between. The CDR3 is 14 amino acids. In germline, CDR1 is MNHEY, CDR2 SVGAGI. The CDR3 coding sequence is TGTGCCAGCAGTTACCGCCGGACAGCCCCTGAAGCTTTCTTT. Translated, it gives CASSYRRTAPEAFF.

In nucleotides, the CDR3 is TGTGCCAGCAGTTACGGGGACAGGGGGAGCGAGCAGTACTTC. Amino acid sequence: CASSYGDRGSEQYF. The rearrangement uses TRBV28 and TRBJ2-7, with 11 bases identical to TRBD1. The V gene end was trimmed by 4 bases and the J gene end by 6 bases; junction bases not matched to a gene: 5. CDR3 length: 14 residues. Germline V lookup: CDR1 MDHEN, CDR2 SYDVKM.

The V gene is TRBV10-3, the J gene TRBJ1-3; perhaps TRBD1 as D (5 bases). V lost 10 bases to trimming and J lost 0 bases, with 10 bases between them. The germline V gene encodes CDR1 ENHRY and CDR2 SYGVKD. There are 13 residues in the CDR3. The CDR3 here is CATTTVSGNTIYF. In nucleotides, the CDR3 is TGTGCCACGACGACAGTCTCTGGAAACACCATATATTTT.

This rearrangement joins TRBV2 to TRBJ2-7; 11 nucleotides line up with TRBD2. The length of the CDR3 is 16 residues. Per germline, CDR1 SNHLY and CDR2 FYNNEI. V dropped 3 bases and J dropped 4; count of bases not matched to a gene: 8. Here the CDR3 DNA reads TGTGCCAGCAGTGAGGGACTAGCGGCGGCGGGGTACGAGCAGTACTTC. Its translation: CASSEGLAAAGYEQYF.

The chain recombines TRBV5-4 with TRBJ1-1; D gene unclear. Deletions cut 4 bases from V and 3 bases from J, with 13 bases between. CDR1 and CDR2 from the germline V gene are SGHNT and YYREEE (reference sequence). CDR3 length equals 14 residues. CDR3 amino acids: CASSQLPSDTEAFF. In nucleotides, the CDR3 is TGTGCCAGCAGCCAATTACCATCGGACACTGAAGCTTTCTTT.

V and J are TRBV15 and TRBJ1-5; D unresolved. CDR1 is LNHNV and CDR2 is YYDKDF in the germline V gene (reference sequence). Trimming stripped 3 bases from V and 3 bases from J, with 9 bases between. The CDR3 contains 14 residues. The CDR3 loop reads CATSSHGFNQPQHF. CDR3 in DNA: TGTGCCACCAGCAGCCACGGATTCAATCAGCCCCAGCATTTT.

CDR3 nucleotide sequence: TGTGCCAGCAGTCCCAGGGAAACAACCTACAATGAGCAGTTCTTC. Protein product: CASSPRETTYNEQFF. V and J are TRBV28 and TRBJ2-1; D is possibly TRBD1 (5 bases). Germline values: CDR1 MDHEN, CDR2 SYDVKM. The ends were cut back, 5 bases at V and 2 bases at J, with 13 bases in the middle. This CDR3 has 15 amino acids.

The chain recombines TRBV27 with TRBJ2-1; maybe TRBD2 (5 bases). The CDR3 consists of 16 residues. The ends were cut back, 4 bases at V and 6 bases at J, with 19 bases in the middle. Germline lookup yields CDR1 MNHEY and CDR2 SMNVEV (reference sequence). CDR3 nucleotides: TGTGCCAGCAGTTCCCGGGATGCCTCCTATATCAATGAGCAGTTCTTC. It specifies CASSSRDASYINEQFF.

The V gene is TRBV5-4, the J gene TRBJ2-1, with TRBD2 identical over 7 bases. The V segment lost 2 bases and the J segment 2 bases; nucleotides outside the gene matches: 1. Looked up from germline, CDR1 is SGHNT and CDR2 is YYREEE (reference sequence). CDR3 size: 14 residues. DNA of the CDR3: TGTGCCAGCAGCTTTCGGGAGGCCTACAATGAGCAGTTCTTC. Its translation: CASSFREAYNEQFF.